This T cell receptor beta chain was captured by sequencing in a study of T cells in Graves' hyperthyroidism and ophthalmopathy. Researchers amplified the TCR beta CDR3 regions from RNA transcripts. HTBI primers were employed in a first-round RT-PCR of the TCR CDR3. TCRdb independently ran MiXCR on the multiplex PCR reads; one entry per CDR3 protein. The table shows about 400,000 distinct CDR3 sequences, with around a sixth occurring only once. V lost 6 bases to trimming and J lost 0 bases, with 12 bases between them. The CDR3 runs to 15 residues. The germline gives CDR1 MNHNS, CDR2 SASEGT. This clonotype occurred many times.

The receptor was derived from a woman between 18 and 30 years old with Graves' hyperthyroidism that later progressed to Graves' ophthalmopathy. This chain links TRBV6-1 with TRBJ2-1, with a tentative D call TRBD2 (6 bases). The sequencing input was blood. The CDR3 nucleotides read TGTGCCAGCAGGCTCACTAGCAGCTCCTACAATGAGCAGTTCTTC. Translating gives CASRLTSSSYNEQFF.